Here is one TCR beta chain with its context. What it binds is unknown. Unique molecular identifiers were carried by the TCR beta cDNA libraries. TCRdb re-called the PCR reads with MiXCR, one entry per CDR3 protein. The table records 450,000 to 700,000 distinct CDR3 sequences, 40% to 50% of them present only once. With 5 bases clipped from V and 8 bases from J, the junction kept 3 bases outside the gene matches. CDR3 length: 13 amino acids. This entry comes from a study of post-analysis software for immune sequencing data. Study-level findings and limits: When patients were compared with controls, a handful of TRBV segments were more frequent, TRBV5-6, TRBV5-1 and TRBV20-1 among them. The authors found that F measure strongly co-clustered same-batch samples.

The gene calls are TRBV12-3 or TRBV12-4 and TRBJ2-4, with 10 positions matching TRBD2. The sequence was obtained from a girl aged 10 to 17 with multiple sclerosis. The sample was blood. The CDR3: CASSIGLADIQYF. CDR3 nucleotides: TGTGCCAGCAGTATCGGACTAGCGGACATTCAGTACTTC.